A selection of T cell receptor beta chains follows, all from one sample in a study of OX40 agonist ivuxolimab in advanced cancers. Method: immunoSEQ multiplex PCR; TCRdb's copy keeps in-frame clones and lacks some. The sample carries tens of thousands of clones, 92% recorded once. The material sequenced was CD4+ or CD8+ T cells sorted from blood, taken in a trial of the OX40 agonist ivuxolimab. These receptors were taken from an adult with an advanced solid tumor such as melanoma, head and neck, liver or kidney cancer. The CDR3 runs from the conserved cysteine through the conserved F or W. D genes are given only for firm matches. Only part of the rows carry a size: once, few, many, or a class if the clone is expanded.

NA,TRBD2,TRBJ2-5,TRBV7-3,TGTGCCAGCAGCTTAGCGGGAGGCTACGGAGAGACCCAGTACTTC,CASSLAGGYGETQYF
NA,NA,TRBJ1-1,TRBV7-9,TGTGCCAGCAGCCTCCCGGGACGTATGAACACTGAAGCTTTCTTT,CASSLPGRMNTEAFF
NA,TRBD1,TRBJ1-5,TRBV6-5,TGTGCCAGCAGTTACTCACAGGGGATACAGCCCCAGCATTTT,CASSYSQGIQPQHF
NA,TRBD2,TRBJ2-7,TRBV6-1,TGTGCCAGCAGTGGGGGACTAGCGGGAGATTTTTACGAGCAGTACTTC,CASSGGLAGDFYEQYF
NA,NA,TRBJ1-2,TRBV9,TGTGCCAGCAGCGTAGTCTGTGGCTACACCTTC,CASSVVCGYTF
NA,TRBD2,TRBJ2-7,TRBV7-8,TGTGCCAGCAGCTCCCACCCTAGCGGGAGGGACGAGCAGTACTTC,CASSSHPSGRDEQYF
once,TRBD2,TRBJ2-7,TRBV29-1,TGCAGCGTTGCGGAAGCTAGCGGGATATACGAGCAGTACTTC,CSVAEASGIYEQYF
NA,NA,TRBJ1-1,TRBV11-3,TGTGCCAGCAGCTTCCCCGGACGGGATGAAGCTTTCTTT,CASSFPGRDEAFF
once,NA,TRBJ1-3,TRBV6-4,TGTGCCAGTCAATCTAACACCATATATTTT,CASQSNTIYF
few,NA,TRBJ2-7,TRBV7-6,TGTGCCAGCAGCCCGTCGCAGGACGAGCAGTACTTC,CASSPSQDEQYF
few,NA,TRBJ1-1,TRBV7-9,TGTGCCAGCAGCTTAGGGGGCAGGGCGAGGACTGAAGCTTTCTTT,CASSLGGRARTEAFF
NA,NA,TRBJ2-7,TRBV5-1,TGCGCCAGCAGGTTTTCGGGCGAGCAGTACTTC,CASRFSGEQYF
NA,NA,TRBJ2-2,TRBV10-3,TGTGCCATCAGTGACGTAGTGGGCGAGAGTACCGGGGAGCTGTTTTTT,CAISDVVGESTGELFF
NA,TRBD1,TRBJ2-5,TRBV6-5,TGTGCCAGCGGGAATTTGGACAGGGTAACCCAGTACTTC,CASGNLDRVTQYF
once,NA,TRBJ1-1,TRBV5-6,TGTGCCAGCAGCTTGGCGGGCAGGGACACTGAAGCTTTCTTT,CASSLAGRDTEAFF
NA,TRBD2,TRBJ2-1,TRBV30,TGTGCCTGGAGCGGACTAGCGGATTACTCCTACAATGAGCAGTTCTTC,CAWSGLADYSYNEQFF